This note documents a single T cell receptor (beta chain) sequence. Its antigen remains unidentified. This sample stems from a study of PD-1 blockade in classical Hodgkin lymphoma. Indicated time point: cycle 4 day 1 (C4D1), after five to seven weeks of nivolumab. There was relapse after autologous stem cell transplantation in every patient, and there was variation in brentuximab vedotin exposure. CD4+ T cells were purified from thawed PBMCs by magnetic negative selection. Study results and limitations: Newly diagnosed patients reportedly trailed healthy donors in baseline TCR diversity.

The data were produced by immunoSEQ multiplex PCR, yet TCRdb's version contains in-frame clones alone and is incomplete. The sample includes about 20,000 clones, about 70% of them seen just once. Trimming took 2 bases from V and 8 from J; bases not matched to a gene: 12. This CDR3 region has 16 residues. Germline V gives CDR1 SGHTA, CDR2 FQGNSA. The sample here was CD4+ T cells from blood, taken before the fourth cycle of nivolumab. The chain combines TRBV7-2 with TRBJ2-1, with 7 bases matching TRBD1. The TCR comes from a human donor with classical Hodgkin lymphoma. Written as DNA, the CDR3 is TGTGCCAGCAGCTTAATTGGGCGGGCAGGGGGACATGAGCAGTTCTTC. Its translation is CASSLIGRAGGHEQFF.